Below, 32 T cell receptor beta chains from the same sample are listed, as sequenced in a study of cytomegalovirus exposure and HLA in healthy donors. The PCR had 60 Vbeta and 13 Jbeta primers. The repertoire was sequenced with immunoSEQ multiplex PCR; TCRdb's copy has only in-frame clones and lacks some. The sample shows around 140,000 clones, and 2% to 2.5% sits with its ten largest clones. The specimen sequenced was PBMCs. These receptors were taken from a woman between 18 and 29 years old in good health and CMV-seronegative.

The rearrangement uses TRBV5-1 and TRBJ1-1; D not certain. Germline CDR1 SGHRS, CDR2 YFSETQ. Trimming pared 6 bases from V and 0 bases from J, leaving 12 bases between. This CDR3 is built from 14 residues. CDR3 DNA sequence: TGCGCCAGCAAGGTAGCTCTTATGAACACTGAAGCTTTCTTT. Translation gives CASKVALMNTEAFF.

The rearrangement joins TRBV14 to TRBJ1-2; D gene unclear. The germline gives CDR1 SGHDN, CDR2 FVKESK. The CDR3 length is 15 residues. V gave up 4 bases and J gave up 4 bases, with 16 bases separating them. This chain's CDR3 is CASSLQVGSSYGYTF. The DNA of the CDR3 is TGTGCCAGCAGCCTCCAAGTAGGGAGTTCCTATGGCTACACCTTC. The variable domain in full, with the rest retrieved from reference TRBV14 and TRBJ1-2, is EAGVTQFPSHSVIEKGQTVTLRCDPISGHDNLYWYRRVMGKEIKFLLHFVKESKQDESGMPNNRFLAERTGGTYSTLKVQPAELEDSGVYFCASSLQVGSSYGYTFGSGTRLTVV.

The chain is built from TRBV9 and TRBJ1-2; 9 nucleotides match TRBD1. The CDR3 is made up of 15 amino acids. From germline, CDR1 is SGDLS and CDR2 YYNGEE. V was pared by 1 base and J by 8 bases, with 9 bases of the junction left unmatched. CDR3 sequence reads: CASSVQGQGSGGYTF. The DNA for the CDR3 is TGTGCCAGCAGCGTACAGGGACAGGGATCGGGCGGCTACACCTTC.

The CDR3 reads CASSFGSGRYEQYF. As DNA, the CDR3 is TGTGCCAGCAGCTTCGGTAGCGGGAGGTACGAGCAGTACTTC. The chain links TRBV7-2 to TRBJ2-5; 10 bases line up with TRBD2. Near its end, the DNA agrees better with TRBJ2-7, so the J call may be wrong. Germline CDR1 SGHTA, CDR2 FQGNSA. The CDR3 spans 14 residues.

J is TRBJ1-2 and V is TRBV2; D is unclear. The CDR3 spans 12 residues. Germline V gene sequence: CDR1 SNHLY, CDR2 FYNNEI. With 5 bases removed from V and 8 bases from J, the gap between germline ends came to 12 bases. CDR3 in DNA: TGTGCCAGCAGTCTGGAGAATATGGGCTACACCTTC. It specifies CASSLENMGYTF.

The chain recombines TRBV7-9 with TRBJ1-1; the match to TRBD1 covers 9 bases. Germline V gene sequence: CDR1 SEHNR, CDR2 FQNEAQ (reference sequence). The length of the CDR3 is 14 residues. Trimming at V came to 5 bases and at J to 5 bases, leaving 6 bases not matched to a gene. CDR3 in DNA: TGTGCCAGCAGCACCGGACAGGGGTCGACTGAAGCTTTCTTT. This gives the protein CASSTGQGSTEAFF.

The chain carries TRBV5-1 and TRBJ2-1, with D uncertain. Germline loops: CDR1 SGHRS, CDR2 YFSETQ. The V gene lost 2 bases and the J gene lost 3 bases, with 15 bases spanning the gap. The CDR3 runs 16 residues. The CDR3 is CASSFLWWRVYNEQFF. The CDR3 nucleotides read TGCGCCAGCAGCTTCCTTTGGTGGAGAGTCTACAATGAGCAGTTCTTC.

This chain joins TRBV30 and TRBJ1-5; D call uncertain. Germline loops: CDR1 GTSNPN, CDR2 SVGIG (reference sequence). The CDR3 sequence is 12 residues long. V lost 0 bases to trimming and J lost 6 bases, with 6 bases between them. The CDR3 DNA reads TGTGCCTGGAGTGTAACGGGTCAGCCCCAGCATTTT. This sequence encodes CAWSVTGQPQHF.

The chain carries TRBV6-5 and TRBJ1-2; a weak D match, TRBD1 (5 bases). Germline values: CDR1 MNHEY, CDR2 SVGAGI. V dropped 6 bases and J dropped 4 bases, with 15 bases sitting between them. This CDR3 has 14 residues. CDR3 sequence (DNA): TGTGCCAGCAGGCGGGGCGCGGGAACCTATGGCTACACCTTC. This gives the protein CASRRGAGTYGYTF.

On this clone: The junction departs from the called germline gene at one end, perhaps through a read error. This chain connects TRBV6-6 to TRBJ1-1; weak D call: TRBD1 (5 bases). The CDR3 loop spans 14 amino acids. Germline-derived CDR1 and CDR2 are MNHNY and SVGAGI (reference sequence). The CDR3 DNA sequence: TGTGCCAGCACTTACTGGGGCATGAACACTGAAGCTTTCTTT. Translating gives CASTYWGMNTEAFF.

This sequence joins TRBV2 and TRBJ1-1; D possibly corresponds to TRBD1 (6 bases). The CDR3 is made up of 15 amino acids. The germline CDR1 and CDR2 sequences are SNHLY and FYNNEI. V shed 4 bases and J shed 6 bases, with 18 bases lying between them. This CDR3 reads CASSARTARRPEAFF. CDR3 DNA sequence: TGTGCCAGCAGTGCAAGGACAGCAAGGCGTCCTGAAGCTTTCTTT.

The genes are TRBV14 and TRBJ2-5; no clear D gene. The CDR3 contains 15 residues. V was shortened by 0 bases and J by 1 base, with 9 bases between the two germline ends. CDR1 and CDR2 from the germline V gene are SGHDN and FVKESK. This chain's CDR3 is CASSQDGRVQETQYF. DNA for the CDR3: TGTGCCAGCAGCCAAGATGGTCGGGTCCAAGAGACCCAGTACTTC.

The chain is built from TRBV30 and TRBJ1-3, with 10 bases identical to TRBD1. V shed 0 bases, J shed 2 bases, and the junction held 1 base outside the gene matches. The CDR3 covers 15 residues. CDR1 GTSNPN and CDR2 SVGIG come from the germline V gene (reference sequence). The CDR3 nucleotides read TGTGCCTGGAGTGTGGGGACAGGGGCTGGAAACACCATATATTTT. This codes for CAWSVGTGAGNTIYF.

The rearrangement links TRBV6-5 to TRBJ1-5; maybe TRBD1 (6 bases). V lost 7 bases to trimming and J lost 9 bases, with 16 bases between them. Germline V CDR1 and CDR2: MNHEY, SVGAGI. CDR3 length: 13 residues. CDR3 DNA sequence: TGTGCCAGCATGACGACAGGTTCTGGGCCCCAGCATTTT. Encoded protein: CASMTTGSGPQHF.

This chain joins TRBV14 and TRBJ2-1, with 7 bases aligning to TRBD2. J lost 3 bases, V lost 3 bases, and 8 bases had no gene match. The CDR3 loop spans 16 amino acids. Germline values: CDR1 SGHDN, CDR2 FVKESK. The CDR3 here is CASSHELARDYNEQFF. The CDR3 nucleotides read TGTGCCAGCAGCCATGAACTAGCGAGAGACTACAATGAGCAGTTCTTC.

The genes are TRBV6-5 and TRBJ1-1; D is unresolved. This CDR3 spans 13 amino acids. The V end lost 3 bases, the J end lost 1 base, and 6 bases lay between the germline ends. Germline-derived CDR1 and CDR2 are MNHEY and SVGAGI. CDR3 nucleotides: TGTGCCAGCAGTTATCTGTGGAACACTGAAGCTTTCTTT. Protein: CASSYLWNTEAFF.

CDR3 sequence reads: CASSYTYRALDEKLFF. In nucleotides, the CDR3 is TGCGCCAGCAGCTACACCTACAGGGCGCTCGATGAAAAACTGTTTTTT. The genes are TRBV5-1 and TRBJ1-4, with D possibly matching TRBD1 (6 bases). Looked up from germline, CDR1 is SGHRS and CDR2 is YFSETQ. Trimming left V 3 bases short and J 6 bases short, with 18 bases between. The CDR3 runs 16 residues.

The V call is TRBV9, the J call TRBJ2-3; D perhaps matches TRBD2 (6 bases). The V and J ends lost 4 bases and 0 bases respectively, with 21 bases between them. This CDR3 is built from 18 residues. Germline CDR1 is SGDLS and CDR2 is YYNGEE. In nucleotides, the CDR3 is TGTGCCAGCAGCTTCTCCGCGGGGCAGGGACCAAGCACAGATACGCAGTATTTT. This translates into CASSFSAGQGPSTDTQYF. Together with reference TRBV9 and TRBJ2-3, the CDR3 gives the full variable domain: DSGVTQTPKHLITATGQRVTLRCSPRSGDLSVYWYQQSLDQGLQFLIQYYNGEERAKGNILERFSAQQFPDLHSELNLSSLELGDSALYFCASSFSAGQGPSTDTQYFGPGTRLTVL.

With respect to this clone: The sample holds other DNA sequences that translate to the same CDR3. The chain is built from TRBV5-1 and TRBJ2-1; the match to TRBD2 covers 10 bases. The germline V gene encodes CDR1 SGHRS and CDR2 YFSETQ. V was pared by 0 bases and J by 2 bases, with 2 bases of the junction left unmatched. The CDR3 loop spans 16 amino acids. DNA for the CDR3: TGCGCCAGCAGCTTGGGGACTAGCGGACCCTACAATGAGCAGTTCTTC. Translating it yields CASSLGTSGPYNEQFF.

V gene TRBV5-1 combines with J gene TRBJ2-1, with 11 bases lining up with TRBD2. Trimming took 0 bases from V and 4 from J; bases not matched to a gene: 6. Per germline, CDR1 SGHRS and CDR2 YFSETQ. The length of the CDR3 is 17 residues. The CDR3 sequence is CASSLAGTSGSYNEQFF. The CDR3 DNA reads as TGCGCCAGCAGCTTGGCAGGGACTAGCGGATCTTACAATGAGCAGTTCTTC.

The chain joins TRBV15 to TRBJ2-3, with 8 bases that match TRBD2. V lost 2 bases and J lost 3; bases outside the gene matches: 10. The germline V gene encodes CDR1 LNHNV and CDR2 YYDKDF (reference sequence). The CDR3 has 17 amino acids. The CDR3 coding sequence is TGTGCCACCAGCAGAAAAATAGCGGGACGTGGGACAGATACGCAGTATTTT. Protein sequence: CATSRKIAGRGTDTQYF.

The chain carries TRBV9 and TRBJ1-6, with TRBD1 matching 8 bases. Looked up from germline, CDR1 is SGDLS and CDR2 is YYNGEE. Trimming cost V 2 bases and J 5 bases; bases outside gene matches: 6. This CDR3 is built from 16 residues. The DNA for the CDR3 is TGTGCCAGCAGCGTCTCCGGGACAGGAGATAATTCACCCCTCCACTTT. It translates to CASSVSGTGDNSPLHF.

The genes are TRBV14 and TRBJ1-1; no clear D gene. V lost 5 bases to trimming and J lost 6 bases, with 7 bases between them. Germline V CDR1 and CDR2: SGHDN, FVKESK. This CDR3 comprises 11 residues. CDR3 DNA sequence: TGTGCCAGCAGCAATGTAGCTGAAGCTTTCTTT. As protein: CASSNVAEAFF.

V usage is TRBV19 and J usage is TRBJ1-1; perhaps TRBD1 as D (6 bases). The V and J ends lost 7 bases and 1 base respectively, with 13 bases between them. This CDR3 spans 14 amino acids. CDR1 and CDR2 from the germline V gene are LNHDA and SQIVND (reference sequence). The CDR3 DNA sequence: TGTGCCAGTAAGGGGGAGAGGGGGAACACTGAAGCTTTCTTT. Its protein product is CASKGERGNTEAFF.

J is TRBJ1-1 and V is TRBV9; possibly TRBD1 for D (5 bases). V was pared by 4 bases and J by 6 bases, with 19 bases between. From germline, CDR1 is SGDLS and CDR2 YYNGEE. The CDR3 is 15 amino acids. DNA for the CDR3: TGTGCCAGCAGCAACAGCGGGGGGACGGGCTCTGAAGCTTTCTTT. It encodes CASSNSGGTGSEAFF.

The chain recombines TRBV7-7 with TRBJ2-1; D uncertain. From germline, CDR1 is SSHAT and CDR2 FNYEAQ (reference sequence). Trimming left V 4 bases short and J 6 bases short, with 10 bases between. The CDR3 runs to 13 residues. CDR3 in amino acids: CASSSFSSNEQFF. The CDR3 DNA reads TGTGCCAGCAGCTCATTTTCTAGCAATGAGCAGTTCTTC.

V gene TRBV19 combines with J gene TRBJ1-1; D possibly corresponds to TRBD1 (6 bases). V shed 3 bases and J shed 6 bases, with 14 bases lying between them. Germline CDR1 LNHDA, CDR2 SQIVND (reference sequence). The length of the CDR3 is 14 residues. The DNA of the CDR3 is TGTGCCAGTAGTATTGGCAGGGGATACGCTGAAGCTTTCTTT. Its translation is CASSIGRGYAEAFF.

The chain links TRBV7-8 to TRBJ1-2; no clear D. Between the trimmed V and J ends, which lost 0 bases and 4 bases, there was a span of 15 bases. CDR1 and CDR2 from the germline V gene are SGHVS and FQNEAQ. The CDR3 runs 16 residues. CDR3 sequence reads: CASSLAGGPQAYGYTF. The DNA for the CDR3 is TGTGCCAGCAGCTTAGCGGGAGGGCCCCAGGCCTATGGCTACACCTTC.

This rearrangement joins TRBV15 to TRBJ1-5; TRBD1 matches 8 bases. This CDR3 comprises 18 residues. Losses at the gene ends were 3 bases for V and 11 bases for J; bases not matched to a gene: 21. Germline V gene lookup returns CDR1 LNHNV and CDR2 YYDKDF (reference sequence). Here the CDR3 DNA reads TGTGCCACCAGCAGTCACGGTCCTGGACAGGGACCGCAGGGGACCCAGCATTTT. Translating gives CATSSHGPGQGPQGTQHF.

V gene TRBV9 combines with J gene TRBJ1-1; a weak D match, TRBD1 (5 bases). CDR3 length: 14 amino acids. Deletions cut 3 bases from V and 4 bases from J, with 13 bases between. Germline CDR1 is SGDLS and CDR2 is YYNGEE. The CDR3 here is CASSARQYLTEAFF. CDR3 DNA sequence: TGTGCCAGCAGCGCCCGACAGTATCTCACTGAAGCTTTCTTT.

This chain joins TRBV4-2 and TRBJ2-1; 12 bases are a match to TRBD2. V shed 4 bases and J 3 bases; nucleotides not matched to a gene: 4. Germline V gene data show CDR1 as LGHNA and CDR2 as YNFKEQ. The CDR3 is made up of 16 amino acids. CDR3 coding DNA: TGTGCCAGCAGCCGGCAGACTAGCGGGAGCTACAATGAGCAGTTCTTC. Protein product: CASSRQTSGSYNEQFF.

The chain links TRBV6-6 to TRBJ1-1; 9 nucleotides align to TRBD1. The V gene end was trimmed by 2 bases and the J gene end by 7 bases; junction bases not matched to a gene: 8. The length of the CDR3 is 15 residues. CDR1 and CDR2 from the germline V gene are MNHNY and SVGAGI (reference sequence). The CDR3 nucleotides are TGTGCCAGCAGTTACGTAACAGGGGGCCAGGGTGAAGCTTTCTTT. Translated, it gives CASSYVTGGQGEAFF.